These T cell receptor beta chains were read from a single sample in a study of Ad26.COV2.S vaccination and SARS-CoV-2 variants. Method: immunoSEQ multiplex PCR; TCRdb's copy keeps in-frame clones and lacks some. This sample has around 370,000 clones; around 92% occur once, and the top ten carry 3% to 5%. Here the sequenced sample was peripheral blood, taken after recovery from COVID-19. The receptors here all came from a human donor who had recovered from COVID-19. The CDR3 runs from the conserved cysteine through the conserved F or W. The D gene is left open where the match is weak. Only some rows state a clone size, as once, few, many or a class for expanded clones.

j_call clone_size v_call d_call cdr3_nt cdr3_aa
TRBJ2-5 . TRBV15 TRBD1 TGTGCCACCAGCAAGAACCTCCGGGACAGGGATGAGACCCAGTACTTC CATSKNLRDRDETQYF
TRBJ2-4 . TRBV10-2 . TGCGCCAGCAGTGAGTCGAATGGTGCGATTAAAAACATTCAGTACTTC CASSESNGAIKNIQYF
TRBJ2-5 . TRBV21-1 . TGTGCCAGCAGCAAACTCTGGGGGTCCTTTCCGGAGACCCAGTACTTC CASSKLWGSFPETQYF
TRBJ1-5 . TRBV19 . TGTGCCAGTACCACAGGGTTTCAGCCCCAGCATTTT CASTTGFQPQHF
TRBJ1-5 . TRBV1 . TGCACCAGCAGCCAAGATTTTGGGAATCAGCCCCAGCATTTT CTSSQDFGNQPQHF
TRBJ1-1 . TRBV11-2 TRBD1 TGTGCCAGCAGCACACACAGGGGGCCTATGAACACTGAAGCTTTCTTT CASSTHRGPMNTEAFF
TRBJ1-5 . TRBV7-6 . TGTGCCAGCAGCCCCCGGACAACCGGACAGCCCCAGCATTTT CASSPRTTGQPQHF
TRBJ2-3 . TRBV2 . TGTGCCAGCCGTGGGACCCTCGGCACAGATACGCAGTATTTT CASRGTLGTDTQYF
TRBJ1-5 . TRBV3-1/TRBV3-2 . TGTGCCAGCAGCCAAGCACGATCTTATCAGCCCCAGCATTTT CASSQARSYQPQHF
TRBJ1-2 . TRBV5-6 . TGTGCCAGCAGCTTGGATGCAGAGGGCTATGGCTACACCTTC CASSLDAEGYGYTF
TRBJ2-3 . TRBV9 TRBD2 TGTGCCAGCAGCGAGGAAGGCGGGGGTGTCACAGATACGCAGTATTTT CASSEEGGGVTDTQYF
TRBJ2-2 . TRBV19 . TGTGCCAGTAGTATTCTTACGGGGGCCACCGGGGAGCTGTTTTTT CASSILTGATGELFF
TRBJ2-7 once TRBV10-2 TRBD1 TGCGCCAGCAGTTCTCACAGGGGTCTGGAGCAGTACTTC CASSSHRGLEQYF
TRBJ2-1 . TRBV7-9 TRBD2 TGTGCCAGCAGCCCCCCCAGTAGCGGGGGGGCCCATGAGCAGTTCTTC CASSPPSSGGAHEQFF
TRBJ2-1 . TRBV2 TRBD2 TGTGCCAGCAATGGACTAGCGGGGGTTTATGAGCAGTTCTTC CASNGLAGVYEQFF
TRBJ2-6 . TRBV6-2/TRBV6-3 . TGTGCCAGCACCCCACATAATTCTGGGGCCAACGTCCTGACTTTC CASTPHNSGANVLTF
TRBJ1-2 . TRBV2 . TGTGCCAGCAAAGGGAAGGGCTACACCTTC CASKGKGYTF
TRBJ2-1 . TRBV5-6 . TGTGCCAGCAGCTTGCAAGAGGTCCATGAGCAGTTCTTC CASSLQEVHEQFF
TRBJ2-1 . TRBV10-2 . TGCGCCAGCAGCTCAGACACCTACCAAGAGCAGTTCTTC CASSSDTYQEQFF
TRBJ1-1 . TRBV9 TRBD1 TGTGCCAGCAGCGTAGCACAGGGGCGCAAAGACACTGAAGCTTTCTTT CASSVAQGRKDTEAFF
TRBJ1-5 . TRBV7-2 . TGTGCCAGCAGCTTAGACAGTCAAAATCAGCCCCAGCATTTT CASSLDSQNQPQHF
TRBJ2-7 . TRBV7-9 . TGTGCCAGCAGCTTCGGTACGACCTACGAGCAGTACTTC CASSFGTTYEQYF
TRBJ2-7 . TRBV9 TRBD2 TGTGCCAGCAGCGTAGGGTCTAGCGGTTATTACGAGCAGTACTTC CASSVGSSGYYEQYF
TRBJ2-4 . TRBV6-5 . TGTGCCAGCAGCGAGGGGGGGGCCAAAAACATTCAGTACTTC CASSEGGAKNIQYF
TRBJ2-6 . TRBV27 . TGTGCCAGCAGTTTGACTGGGGCCAACGTCCTGACTTTC CASSLTGANVLTF
TRBJ2-1 . TRBV4-3 TRBD2 TGCGCCAGCAGCCATACCATGGGACTAGCGGGGGCTTGGGAGCAGTTCTTC CASSHTMGLAGAWEQFF
TRBJ1-1 . TRBV5-1 . TGCGCCAGCAGCTTGCTACAGAACACTGAAGCTTTCTTT CASSLLQNTEAFF
TRBJ1-6 . TRBV6-4 . TGTGCCAGCAGAGACCGTCCCAATTCACCCCTCCACTTT CASRDRPNSPLHF
TRBJ1-4 . TRBV4-1 TRBD1 TGCGCCAGCAGCCAAGCAGGGGGACAGGAAAAACTGTTTTTT CASSQAGGQEKLFF